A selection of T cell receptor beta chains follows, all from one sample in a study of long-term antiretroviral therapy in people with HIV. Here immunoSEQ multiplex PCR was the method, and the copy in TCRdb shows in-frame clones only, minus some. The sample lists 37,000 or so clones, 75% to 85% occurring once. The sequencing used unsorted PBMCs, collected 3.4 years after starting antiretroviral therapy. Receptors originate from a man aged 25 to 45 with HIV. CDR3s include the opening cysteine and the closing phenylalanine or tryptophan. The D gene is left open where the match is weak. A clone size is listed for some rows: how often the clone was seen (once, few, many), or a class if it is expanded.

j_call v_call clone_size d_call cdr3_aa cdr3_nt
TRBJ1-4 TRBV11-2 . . CASSLNRNNEKLFF TGTGCCAGCAGCTTAAACAGGAACAATGAAAAACTGTTTTTT
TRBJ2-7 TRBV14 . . CASSQDTRVSSSYEQYF TGTGCCAGCAGCCAAGATACGAGGGTCTCAAGCTCCTACGAGCAGTACTTC
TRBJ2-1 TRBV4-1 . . CASSQDRTVNEQFF TGCGCCAGCAGCCAAGATAGGACAGTCAATGAGCAGTTCTTC
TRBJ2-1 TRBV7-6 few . CASSPRTSYNEQFF TGTGCCAGCAGCCCGAGGACGTCATACAATGAGCAGTTCTTC
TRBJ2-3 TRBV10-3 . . CAISAGTHTSDTQYF TGTGCCATCAGTGCAGGCACACACACATCAGATACGCAGTATTTT
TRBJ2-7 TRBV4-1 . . CASRNSREPYEQYF TGCGCCAGCAGAAACTCCAGGGAACCTTACGAGCAGTACTTC
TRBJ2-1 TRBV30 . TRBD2 CAWRTTSEEINEQFF TGTGCCTGGAGAACAACTAGCGAGGAGATCAATGAGCAGTTCTTC
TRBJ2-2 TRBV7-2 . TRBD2 CASSLGGRAETGELFF TGTGCCAGCAGCTTGGGCGGGAGGGCCGAGACCGGGGAGCTGTTTTTT
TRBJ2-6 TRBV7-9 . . CASSLSSGANVLTF TGTGCCAGCAGCTTAAGCTCTGGGGCCAACGTCCTGACTTTC
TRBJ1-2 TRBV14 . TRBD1 CASSHWSQGESPYGYTF TGTGCCAGCAGCCACTGGAGTCAGGGGGAATCCCCCTATGGCTACACCTTC
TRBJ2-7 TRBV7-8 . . CASSLASGTGMGEQYF TGTGCCAGCAGCTTAGCTTCCGGGACTGGGATGGGAGAGCAGTACTTC
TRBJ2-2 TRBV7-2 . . CASSRRGDGELFF TGTGCCAGCAGCCGAAGGGGGGACGGGGAGCTGTTTTTT
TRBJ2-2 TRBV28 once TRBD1 CASITAGTGATGELFF TGTGCCAGCATCACGGCGGGGACAGGGGCCACCGGGGAGCTGTTTTTT
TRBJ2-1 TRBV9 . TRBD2 CASSPRFGREEGYNEQFF TGTGCCAGCAGCCCCCGGTTTGGGCGGGAGGAGGGCTACAATGAGCAGTTCTTC
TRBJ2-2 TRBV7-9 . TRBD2 CAGGANTGELFF TGTGCCGGGGGGGCGAACACCGGGGAGCTGTTTTTT
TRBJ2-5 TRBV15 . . CATSRGGGGAEETQYF TGTGCCACCAGCAGAGGGGGAGGGGGGGCCGAGGAGACCCAGTACTTC
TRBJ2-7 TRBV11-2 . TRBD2 CASSLDQASGAYEQYF TGTGCCAGCAGCTTAGATCAGGCTAGCGGGGCCTACGAGCAGTACTTC
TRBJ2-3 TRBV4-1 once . CASSQNPGPQDQYF TGCGCCAGCAGCCAAAACCCGGGACCCCAGGATCAGTATTTT
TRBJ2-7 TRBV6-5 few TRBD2 CASRKREGYEQYF TGTGCCAGCAGAAAGCGGGAGGGCTACGAGCAGTACTTC
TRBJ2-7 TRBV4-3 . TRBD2 CASSQDASGIGSYEQYF TGCGCCAGCAGCCAAGATGCCAGCGGGATCGGCTCCTACGAGCAGTACTTC
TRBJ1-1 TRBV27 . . CASSLGGGPGRGTEAFF TGTGCCAGCAGTTTAGGCGGGGGGCCCGGGAGGGGCACTGAAGCTTTCTTT
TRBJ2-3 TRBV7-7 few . CASSLVLTDTQYF TGTGCCAGCAGCTTAGTACTCACAGATACGCAGTATTTT
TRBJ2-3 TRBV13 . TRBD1 CASSLVIGQDSTDTQYF TGTGCCAGCAGCTTAGTAATTGGACAGGATAGCACAGATACGCAGTATTTT
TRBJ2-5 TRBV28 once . CASSLRHGQIQETQYF TGTGCCAGCAGTTTACGGCACGGACAGATACAAGAGACCCAGTACTTC
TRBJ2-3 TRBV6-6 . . CASSYRGAEVAQYF TGTGCCAGCAGTTACAGGGGGGCTGAGGTCGCGCAGTATTTT
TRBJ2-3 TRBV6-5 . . CASSYRGIDTQYF TGTGCCAGCAGTTACAGGGGGATAGATACGCAGTATTTT
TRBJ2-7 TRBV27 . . CASSYQGGDYEQYF TGTGCCAGCAGTTACCAGGGGGGGGATTACGAGCAGTACTTC
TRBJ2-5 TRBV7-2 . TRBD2 CASSPSGRAGETQYF TGTGCCAGCAGCCCCTCCGGGAGGGCCGGAGAGACCCAGTACTTC
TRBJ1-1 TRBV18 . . CASRSGVEHTEAFF TGTGCCAGCCGAAGCGGCGTAGAGCACACTGAAGCTTTCTTT
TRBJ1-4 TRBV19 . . CASRVTGGANEKLFF TGTGCCAGTAGGGTGACAGGAGGGGCTAATGAAAAACTGTTTTTT
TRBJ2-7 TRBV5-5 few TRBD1 CASTDRQGSGYEQYF TGTGCCAGCACGGATCGACAGGGAAGTGGCTACGAGCAGTACTTC
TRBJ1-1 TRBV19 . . CASSSLGLLNTEAFF TGTGCCAGTAGTTCCTTGGGGCTTTTGAACACTGAAGCTTTCTTT
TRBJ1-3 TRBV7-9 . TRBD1 CASSPIQGEKEHSGNTIYF TGTGCCAGCAGCCCAATACAGGGGGAGAAAGAGCACTCTGGAAACACCATATATTTT
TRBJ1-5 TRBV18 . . CASSSDSHSNQPQHF TGTGCCAGCTCATCTGACTCACATAGCAATCAGCCCCAGCATTTT
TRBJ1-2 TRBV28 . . CASRRNYGYTF TGTGCCAGCAGAAGGAACTATGGCTACACCTTC
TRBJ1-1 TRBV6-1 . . CASTSGDIDSEAFF TGTGCCAGCACGTCCGGGGATATAGACAGTGAAGCTTTCTTT
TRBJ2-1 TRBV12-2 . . CASRRVRDSYNEQFF TGTGCAAGTCGCCGAGTTAGGGACAGCTACAATGAGCAGTTCTTC
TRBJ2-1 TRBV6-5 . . CASSSSGRSRLEQFF TGTGCCAGCAGTTCGTCAGGGCGATCACGGTTGGAGCAGTTCTTC
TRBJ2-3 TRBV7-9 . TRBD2 CASSPGLAGVADTQYF TGTGCCAGCAGCCCGGGACTAGCGGGAGTGGCAGATACGCAGTATTTT
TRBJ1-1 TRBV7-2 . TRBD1 CASSFKGADTEAFF TGTGCCAGCAGCTTTAAGGGGGCGGACACTGAAGCTTTCTTT
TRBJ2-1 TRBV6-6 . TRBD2 CASSAGTSGSYEQFF TGTGCCAGCAGCGCCGGGACTAGCGGGAGCTATGAGCAGTTCTTC
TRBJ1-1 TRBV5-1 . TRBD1 CASSTDGQGNTEAFF TGCGCCAGCAGCACGGACGGACAGGGAAACACTGAAGCTTTCTTT
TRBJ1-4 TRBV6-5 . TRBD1 CASRQGGPDEKLFF TGTGCCAGCAGGCAAGGGGGCCCTGATGAAAAACTGTTTTTT
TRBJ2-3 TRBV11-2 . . CASSRGVGTDTQYF TGTGCCAGCAGCCGAGGGGTAGGCACAGATACGCAGTATTTT
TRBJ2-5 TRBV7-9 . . CASSSSLGAQYF TGTGCCAGCAGCTCTTCCTTGGGGGCCCAGTACTTC
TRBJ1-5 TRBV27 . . CASSKQGNQPQHF TGTGCCAGCTCTAAACAGGGTAATCAGCCCCAGCATTTT
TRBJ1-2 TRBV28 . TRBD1 CASSLGGAPNGYTF TGTGCCAGCAGTCTAGGGGGCGCTCCGAATGGCTACACCTTC
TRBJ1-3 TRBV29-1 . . CSVEDISLSGNTIYF TGCAGCGTTGAAGATATTTCCCTCTCTGGAAACACCATATATTTT
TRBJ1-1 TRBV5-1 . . CASSLAGAHTEAFF TGCGCCAGCAGCTTGGCCGGGGCACACACTGAAGCTTTCTTT
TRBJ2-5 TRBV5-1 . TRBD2 CASSLARGGPGETQYF TGCGCCAGCAGCTTGGCTCGGGGAGGGCCGGGAGAGACCCAGTACTTC
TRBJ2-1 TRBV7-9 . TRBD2 CASFGGVQLAGVNEQFF TGTGCCAGCTTCGGAGGTGTCCAACTAGCGGGAGTCAATGAGCAGTTCTTC
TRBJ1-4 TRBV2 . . CASSELRGFGEKLFF TGTGCCAGCAGTGAATTGAGGGGTTTCGGCGAAAAACTGTTTTTT
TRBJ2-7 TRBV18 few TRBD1 CASSPPSRQGYEQYF TGTGCCAGCTCACCACCGTCCCGACAGGGCTACGAGCAGTACTTC
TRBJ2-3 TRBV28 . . CASSWGSADTQYF TGTGCCAGCAGTTGGGGTTCGGCAGATACGCAGTATTTT
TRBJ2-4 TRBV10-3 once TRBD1 CAKDRENIQYF TGTGCCAAGGACAGGGAAAACATTCAGTACTTC